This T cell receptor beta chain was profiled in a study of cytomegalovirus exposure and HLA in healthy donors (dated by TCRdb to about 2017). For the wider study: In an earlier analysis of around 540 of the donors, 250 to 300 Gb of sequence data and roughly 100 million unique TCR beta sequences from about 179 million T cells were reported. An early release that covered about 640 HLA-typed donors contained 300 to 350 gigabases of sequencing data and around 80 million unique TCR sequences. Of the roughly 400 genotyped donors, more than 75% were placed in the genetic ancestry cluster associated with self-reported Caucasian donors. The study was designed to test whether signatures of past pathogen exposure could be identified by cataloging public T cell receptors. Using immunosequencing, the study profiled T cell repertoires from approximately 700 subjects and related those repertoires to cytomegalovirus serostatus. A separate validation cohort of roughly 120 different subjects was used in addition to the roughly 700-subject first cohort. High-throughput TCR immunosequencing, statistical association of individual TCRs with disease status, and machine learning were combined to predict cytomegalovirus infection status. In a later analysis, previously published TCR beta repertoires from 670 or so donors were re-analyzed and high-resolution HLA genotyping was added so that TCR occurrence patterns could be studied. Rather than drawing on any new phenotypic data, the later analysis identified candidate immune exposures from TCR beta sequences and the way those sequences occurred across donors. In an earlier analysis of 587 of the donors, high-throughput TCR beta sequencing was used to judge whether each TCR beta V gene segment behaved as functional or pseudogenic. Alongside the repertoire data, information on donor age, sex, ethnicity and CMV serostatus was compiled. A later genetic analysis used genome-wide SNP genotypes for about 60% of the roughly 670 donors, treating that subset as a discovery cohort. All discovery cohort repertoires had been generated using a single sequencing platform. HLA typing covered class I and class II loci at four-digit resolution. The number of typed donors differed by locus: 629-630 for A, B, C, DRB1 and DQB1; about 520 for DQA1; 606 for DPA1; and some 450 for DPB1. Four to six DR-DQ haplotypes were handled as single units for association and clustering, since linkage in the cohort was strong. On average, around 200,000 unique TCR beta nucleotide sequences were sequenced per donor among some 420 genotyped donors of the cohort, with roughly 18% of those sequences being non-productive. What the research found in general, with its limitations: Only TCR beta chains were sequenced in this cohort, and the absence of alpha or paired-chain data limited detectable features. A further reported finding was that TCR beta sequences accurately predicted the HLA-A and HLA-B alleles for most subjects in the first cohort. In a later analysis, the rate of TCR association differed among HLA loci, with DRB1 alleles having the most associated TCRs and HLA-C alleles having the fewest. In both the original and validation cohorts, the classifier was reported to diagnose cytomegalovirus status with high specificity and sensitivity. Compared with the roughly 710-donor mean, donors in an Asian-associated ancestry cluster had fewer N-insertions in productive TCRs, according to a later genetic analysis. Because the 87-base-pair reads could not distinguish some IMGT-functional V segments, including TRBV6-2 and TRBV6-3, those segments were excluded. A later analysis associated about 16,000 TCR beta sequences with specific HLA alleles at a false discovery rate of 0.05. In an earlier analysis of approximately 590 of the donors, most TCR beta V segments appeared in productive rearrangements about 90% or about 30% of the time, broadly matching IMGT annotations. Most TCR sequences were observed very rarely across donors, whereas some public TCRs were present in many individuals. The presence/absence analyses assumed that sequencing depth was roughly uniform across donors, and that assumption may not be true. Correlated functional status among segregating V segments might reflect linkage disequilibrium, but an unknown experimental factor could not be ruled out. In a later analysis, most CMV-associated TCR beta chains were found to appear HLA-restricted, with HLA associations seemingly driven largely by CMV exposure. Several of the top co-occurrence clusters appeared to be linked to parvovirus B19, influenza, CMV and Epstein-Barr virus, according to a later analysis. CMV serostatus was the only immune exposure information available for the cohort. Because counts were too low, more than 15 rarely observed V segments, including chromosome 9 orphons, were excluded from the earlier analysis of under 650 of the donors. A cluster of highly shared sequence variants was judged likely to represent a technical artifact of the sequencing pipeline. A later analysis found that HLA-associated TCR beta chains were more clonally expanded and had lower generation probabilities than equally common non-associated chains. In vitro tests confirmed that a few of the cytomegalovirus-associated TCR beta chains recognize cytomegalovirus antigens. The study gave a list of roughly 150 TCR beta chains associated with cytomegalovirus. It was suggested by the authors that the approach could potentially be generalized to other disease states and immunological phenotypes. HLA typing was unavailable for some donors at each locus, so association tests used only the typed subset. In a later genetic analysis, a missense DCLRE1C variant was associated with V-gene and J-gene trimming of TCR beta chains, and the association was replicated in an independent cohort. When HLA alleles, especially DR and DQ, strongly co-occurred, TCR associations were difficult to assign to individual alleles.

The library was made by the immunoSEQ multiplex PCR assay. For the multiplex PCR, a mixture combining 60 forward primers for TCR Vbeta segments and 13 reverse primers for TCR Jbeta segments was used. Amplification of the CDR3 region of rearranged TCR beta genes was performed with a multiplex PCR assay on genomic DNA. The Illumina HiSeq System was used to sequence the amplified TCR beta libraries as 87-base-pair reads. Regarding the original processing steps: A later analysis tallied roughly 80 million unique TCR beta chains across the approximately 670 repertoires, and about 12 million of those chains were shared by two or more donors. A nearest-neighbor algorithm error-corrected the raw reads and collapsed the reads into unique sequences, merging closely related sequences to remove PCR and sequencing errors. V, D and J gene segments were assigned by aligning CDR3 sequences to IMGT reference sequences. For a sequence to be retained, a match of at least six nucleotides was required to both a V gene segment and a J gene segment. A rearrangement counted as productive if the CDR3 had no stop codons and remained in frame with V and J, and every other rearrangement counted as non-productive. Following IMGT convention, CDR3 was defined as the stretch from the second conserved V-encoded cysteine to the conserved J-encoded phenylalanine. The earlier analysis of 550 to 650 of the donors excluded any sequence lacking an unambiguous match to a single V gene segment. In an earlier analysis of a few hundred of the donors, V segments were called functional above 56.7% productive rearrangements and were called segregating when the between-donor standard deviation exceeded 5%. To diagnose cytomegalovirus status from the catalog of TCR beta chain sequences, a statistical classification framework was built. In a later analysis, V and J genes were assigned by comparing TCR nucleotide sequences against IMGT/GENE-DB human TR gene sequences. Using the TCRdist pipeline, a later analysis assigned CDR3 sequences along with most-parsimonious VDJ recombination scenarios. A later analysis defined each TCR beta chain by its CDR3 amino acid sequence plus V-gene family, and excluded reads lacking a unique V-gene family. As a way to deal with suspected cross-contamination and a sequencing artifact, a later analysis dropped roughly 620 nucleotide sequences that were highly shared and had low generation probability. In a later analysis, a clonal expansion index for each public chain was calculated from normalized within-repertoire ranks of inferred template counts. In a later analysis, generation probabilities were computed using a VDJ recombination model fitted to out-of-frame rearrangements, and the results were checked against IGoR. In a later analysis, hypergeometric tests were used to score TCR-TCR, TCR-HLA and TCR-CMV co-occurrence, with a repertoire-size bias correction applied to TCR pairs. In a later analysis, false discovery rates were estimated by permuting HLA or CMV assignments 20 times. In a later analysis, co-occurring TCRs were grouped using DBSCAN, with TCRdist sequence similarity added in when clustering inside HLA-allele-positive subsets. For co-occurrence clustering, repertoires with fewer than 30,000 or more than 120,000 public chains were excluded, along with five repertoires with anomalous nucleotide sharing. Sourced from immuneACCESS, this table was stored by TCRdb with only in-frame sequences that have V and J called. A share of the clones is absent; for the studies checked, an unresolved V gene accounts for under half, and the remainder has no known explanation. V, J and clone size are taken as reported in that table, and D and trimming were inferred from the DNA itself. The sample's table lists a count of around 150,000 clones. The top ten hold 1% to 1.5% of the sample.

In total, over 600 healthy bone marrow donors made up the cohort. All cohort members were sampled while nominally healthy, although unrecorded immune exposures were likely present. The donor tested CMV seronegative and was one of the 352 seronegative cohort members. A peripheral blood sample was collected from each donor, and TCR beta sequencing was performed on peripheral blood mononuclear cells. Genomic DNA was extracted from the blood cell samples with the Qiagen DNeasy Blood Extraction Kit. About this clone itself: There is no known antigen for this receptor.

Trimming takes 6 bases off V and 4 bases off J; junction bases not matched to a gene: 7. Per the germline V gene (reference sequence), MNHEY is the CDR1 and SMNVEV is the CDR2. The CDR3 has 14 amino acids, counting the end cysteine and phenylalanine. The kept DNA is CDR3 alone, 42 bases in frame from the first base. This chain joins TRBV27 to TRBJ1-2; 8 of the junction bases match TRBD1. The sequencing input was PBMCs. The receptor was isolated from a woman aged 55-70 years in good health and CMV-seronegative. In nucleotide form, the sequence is TGTGCCAGCAGCCGAAACGGACAGGGCTATGGCTACACCTTC. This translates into CASSRNGQGYGYTF.